This T cell receptor beta chain was sequenced for a study of T-cell reconstitution after alpha-beta-depleted transplantation in children. This sample's TCRbeta library carried unique molecular identifier barcodes. TCRdb fed the PCR reads into MiXCR, producing one record per CDR3 protein. The table records a few hundred thousand distinct CDR3 sequences, 15% to 20% of them present only once. Whole-study findings and limits: Reportedly, alpha-beta T cells present about two months post-transplant originated from several hundred expanded clones of graft origin. Counts and diversity of T cells one year after transplant came mostly from newly produced T cells.

This clonotype came up a few times. Its antigen is not known. The CDR3 is 14 amino acids. Germline V CDR1 and CDR2: KGHDR, SFDVKD. The junction had 3 bases not matched to a gene; V was cut back by 2 bases and J by 3 bases. The source was PBMCs, mostly from graft donor cells, collected 360 days after TCRalphabeta/CD19-depleted stem cell transplant. J is TRBJ2-7 and V is TRBV24-1; TRBD1 aligns across 7 bases. The receptor's source is a boy younger than two who had a stem cell transplant for Wiskott-Aldrich syndrome, so the T cells may come from the graft donor. The CDR3 sequence: CATSDSGQIYEQYF. The CDR3 coding sequence is TGTGCCACCAGTGATTCGGGACAGATCTACGAGCAGTACTTC.